Here is one T cell receptor beta chain with its context. The data were taken from a study of control samples from healthy donors and cancer patients. Germline V lookup: CDR1 SGHAT, CDR2 FQNNGV. The CDR3 contains 15 residues. V lost 1 base to trimming and J lost 1 base; unmatched junction nucleotides: 2. This table comes from immunoSEQ multiplex PCR, and its TCRdb copy is limited to in-frame clones, with some not included. In all, the sample yields about 200,000 clones. Sequences were obtained from blood. The sequence came from a woman between 25 and 40 years old in good health. The rearrangement joins TRBV11-2 to TRBJ1-1, with 8 bases identical to TRBD1. Here the CDR3 reads CASSLAGGTNTEAFF. CDR3 DNA: TGTGCCAGCAGCTTAGCAGGGGGCACGAACACTGAAGCTTTCTTT.